This T cell receptor beta chain was sequenced for a study of shared clonotypes between healthy human individuals. On this clone itself: The same CDR3 is also encoded by other DNA sequences in this sample.

Germline CDR1 reads SGHNT; CDR2 reads YYREEE (reference sequence). The junction had 4 bases not matched to a gene; V was cut back by 1 base and J by 6 bases. The CDR3 consists of 14 residues. Here immunoSEQ multiplex PCR was the method, and the copy in TCRdb shows in-frame clones only, minus some. The table shows approximately 2.5 million clones, with over 85% occurring only once. The source is a young man in good health. Some clones in this sample may be carry-over from other donors' samples. Sequencing input: naive CD4+ T cells from PBMCs. Documented subset: CD45RA+ positively selected. The chain carries TRBV5-4 and TRBJ2-7; 10 bases are shared with TRBD2. The chain's CDR3 is CASSLLAGEGEQYF. The DNA of the CDR3 is TGTGCCAGCAGCTTGCTAGCGGGAGAGGGCGAGCAGTACTTC.